These 21 T cell receptor beta chains were sequenced from one sample in a study of T-cell memory formation after mild COVID-19 listed by TCRdb under 2021. Receptors were amplified or captured by 5' RACE. The reads were generated on an Illumina NovaSeq 6000. Starting from the raw public reads, TCRdb applied fastp trimming at Q25, assembled clones with MiXCR and retained in-frame beta chains. CDR3 protein duplicates are merged, each entry listing the most common genes and DNA. Counted in this sample were roughly 600,000 distinct CDR3 sequences; roughly 18% of them appeared once. The ten largest account for around 12% of the sample. The sequencing sample was made of PBMCs or a T cell subset sorted from them (not recorded which). Every receptor here comes from an adult woman who had mild COVID-19 (a few samples of this study predate the infection). The sample titles of this study are shuffled in the database, so cell type and time point are left out; the donor was told from shared clones.

The V and J genes are TRBV6-5 and TRBJ1-1; D is uncertain. Germline V gene lookup returns CDR1 MNHEY and CDR2 SVGAGI. CDR3 length: 14 amino acids. The germline V and J ends were trimmed by 1 base and 4 bases, with 10 bases remaining between them. CDR3 protein: CASSYFTGSTEAFF. CDR3 nucleotide sequence: TGTGCCAGCAGTTACTTCACGGGGTCCACTGAAGCTTTCTTT.

This clonotype came up once. This chain joins TRBV19 and TRBJ1-6; 7 bases match TRBD1. The germline V gene has CDR1 LNHDA and CDR2 SQIVND (reference sequence). The length of the CDR3 is 13 residues. V lost 4 bases to trimming and J lost 9 bases; unmatched junction nucleotides: 3. CDR3 amino acids: CASSTGTASPLHF. For the CDR3, the DNA is TGTGCCAGTAGTACTGGGACAGCTTCACCCCTCCACTTT.

This clonotype appeared a few times. The V and J genes are TRBV7-6 and TRBJ2-3; no clear D. Looked up from germline, CDR1 is SGHVS and CDR2 is FNYEAQ. This CDR3 is built from 15 residues. Trimming pared 2 bases from V and 6 bases from J, leaving 15 bases between. The CDR3 loop reads CASSLKGALRDTQYF. DNA of the CDR3: TGTGCCAGCAGCTTAAAGGGCGCACTGAGGGATACGCAGTATTTT.

This clonotype appeared a few times. The chain couples TRBV29-1 to TRBJ2-7; TRBD1 matches 8 bases. Looked up from germline, CDR1 is SQVTM and CDR2 is ANQGSEA. This CDR3 spans 15 amino acids. With 0 bases clipped from V and 3 bases from J, the junction kept 7 bases outside the gene matches. The CDR3 DNA follows: TGCAGCGTTGAAGATTACAGGGGGAACGACTACGAGCAGTACTTC. Encoded protein: CSVEDYRGNDYEQYF.

This clonotype was counted a few times. J is TRBJ2-1 and V is TRBV5-1; 11 bases fit TRBD2. V was pared by 6 bases and J by 7 bases, with 3 bases of the junction left unmatched. The CDR3 has 13 amino acids. Germline CDR1 reads SGHRS; CDR2 reads YFSETQ. CDR3 region: CASNLAGGNEQFF. The CDR3 nucleotides read TGCGCCAGCAACCTAGCGGGAGGAAATGAGCAGTTCTTC.

There are a few counts of this clonotype. The CDR3 region has the DNA TGTGCCAGCAGCCAAGGATATCGGGAAGTGGAGACCCAGTACTTC. Its protein product is CASSQGYREVETQYF. The chain employs TRBV14 and TRBJ2-5; tentatively, D is TRBD2 (5 bases). CDR1 SGHDN and CDR2 FVKESK come from the germline V gene. There are 15 residues in the CDR3. Trimming removed 1 base from V and 5 bases from J, with 14 bases in between.

This clonotype showed up just once. The chain has TRBV24-1 and TRBJ1-5; the D gene is possibly TRBD1 (5 bases). V was cut by 5 bases and J by 8 bases, with 12 bases left in between. CDR3 length equals 13 residues. CDR1 and CDR2 (germline): KGHDR, SFDVKD. This chain's CDR3 is CATSGREGKPQHF. In DNA form, the CDR3 reads TGTGCCACCAGTGGACGGGAGGGGAAGCCCCAGCATTTT.

V and J are TRBV29-1 and TRBJ2-1; D gene ambiguous. The length of the CDR3 is 14 residues. V gave up 1 base and J gave up 10 bases, with 17 bases separating them. CDR1 is SQVTM and CDR2 is ANQGSEA in the germline V gene. The CDR3 protein is CSVEVPPRLREQFF. As DNA, the CDR3 is TGCAGCGTTGAAGTCCCCCCGCGGTTACGGGAGCAGTTCTTC.

This clonotype was detected only a few times. The genes are TRBV18 and TRBJ2-3; no firm D call. The CDR3 is made up of 14 amino acids. Germline V gene data show CDR1 as KGHSH and CDR2 as LQKENI. Trimming left V 5 bases short and J 5 bases short, with 14 bases between. The CDR3 DNA reads TGTGCCAGCTCATCAGGTCTGGCAAGAGATACGCAGTATTTT. Translation gives CASSSGLARDTQYF. The full variable domain, completed using reference TRBV18 and TRBJ2-3, is NAGVMQNPRHLVRRRGQEARLRCSPMKGHSHVYWYRQLPEEGLKFMVYLQKENIIDESGMPKERFSAEFPKEGPSILRIQQVVRGDSAAYFCASSSGLARDTQYFGPGTRLTVL.

V is TRBV6-1 and J is TRBJ2-2; D is unclear. The CDR3 has 14 residues. The germline gives CDR1 MNHNS, CDR2 SASEGT. The V end was cut by 0 bases, the J end by 3 bases, with 5 bases between. DNA for the CDR3: TGTGCCAGCAGTGAAGCACTTGACACCGGGGAGCTGTTTTTT. This encodes CASSEALDTGELFF.

This clonotype was detected only once. The chain uses TRBV6-1 and TRBJ2-7, with TRBD1 as a possible D gene (5 bases). The CDR3 is 17 residues long. Germline V gene sequence: CDR1 MNHNS, CDR2 SASEGT. The V gene lost 10 bases and the J gene lost 0 bases, with 25 bases spanning the gap. The CDR3 DNA reads TGTGCCACTTGGGCCCCCCAGGGCATAAACCGCTCCTACGAGCAGTACTTC. Encoded protein: CATWAPQGINRSYEQYF.

CDR3 residues: CSVTLEWSSYEQYF. The CDR3, as DNA: TGCAGCGTTACCTTGGAGTGGAGCTCCTACGAGCAGTACTTC. This chain uses TRBV29-1 with TRBJ2-7; D is undetermined. Per germline, CDR1 SQVTM and CDR2 ANQGSEA. Deletions cut 5 bases from V and 0 bases from J, with 14 bases between. The CDR3 is 14 amino acids.

This clonotype has just a few counts. CDR3 DNA sequence: TGTGCCACCAGTGATCCACGGGGGGGGGATAATGAGCAGTTCTTC. Protein sequence: CATSDPRGGDNEQFF. The chain uses TRBV24-1 and TRBJ2-1, with 8 bases that match TRBD2. The CDR3 runs to 15 residues. Germline V gene data show CDR1 as KGHDR and CDR2 as SFDVKD. J was trimmed by 7 bases and V by 3 bases; bases with no gene match: 7.

This clonotype was counted ten times or more. The chain is built from TRBV7-2 and TRBJ2-7; D is ambiguous. CDR3 size: 13 residues. Trimming cost V 5 bases and J 6 bases, with 14 bases left between them. Germline V gene lookup returns CDR1 SGHTA and CDR2 FQGNSA. CDR3 loop: CASSPSTVREQYF. CDR3 nucleotide sequence: TGTGCCAGCAGCCCGTCGACCGTTCGCGAGCAGTACTTC.

There are a few counts of this clonotype. The chain joins TRBV9 to TRBJ2-2; D not certain. The germline gives CDR1 SGDLS, CDR2 YYNGEE. The CDR3 is made up of 12 amino acids. V gave up 7 bases and J gave up 6 bases, with 10 bases separating them. CDR3 region: CASEGLAGELFF. The CDR3 DNA sequence: TGTGCCAGCGAAGGGTTGGCCGGGGAGCTGTTTTTT.

The V gene is TRBV3-1, the J gene TRBJ2-3; D ambiguous. Germline-derived CDR1 and CDR2 are LGHDT and YNNKEL (reference sequence). With 4 bases removed from V and 13 bases from J, the gap between germline ends came to 21 bases. The CDR3 length is 14 residues. Here the CDR3 DNA reads TGTGCCAGCAGCCGACAAGCAGGTGATCCGGAAAAGTATTTT. This sequence encodes CASSRQAGDPEKYF.

This chain links TRBV27 with TRBJ2-2, with TRBD1 as a possible D gene (6 bases). This CDR3 spans 15 amino acids. The V and J ends lost 4 bases and 3 bases respectively, with 12 bases between them. Germline V CDR1 and CDR2: MNHEY, SMNVEV (reference sequence). The CDR3 nucleotides read TGTGCCAGCAGTTACCGGGACATATACACCGGGGAGCTGTTTTTT. It translates to CASSYRDIYTGELFF.

V usage is TRBV5-1 and J usage is TRBJ1-1, with 9 positions matching TRBD1. Germline V gene lookup returns CDR1 SGHRS and CDR2 YFSETQ. CDR3 length equals 13 residues. V was pared by 5 bases and J by 4 bases, with 3 bases of the junction left unmatched. The CDR3 loop is CASRSGQGTEAFF. CDR3 in DNA: TGCGCCAGCAGATCGGGACAGGGCACTGAAGCTTTCTTT.

This clonotype was seen repeatedly, ten times or more. The chain recombines TRBV11-2 with TRBJ2-1; TRBD1 might be the D (5 bases). V dropped 3 bases and J dropped 3 bases, with 9 bases sitting between them. Per the germline V gene, CDR1 is SGHAT and CDR2 is FQNNGV. The CDR3 totals 14 residues. The CDR3 bases are TGTGCCAGCAGCTTTAGGGGTGGCTACAATGAGCAGTTCTTC. This translates into CASSFRGGYNEQFF.

The chain carries TRBV7-8 and TRBJ2-2; 8 positions agree with TRBD2. The CDR3 is made up of 15 amino acids. Looked up from germline, CDR1 is SGHVS and CDR2 is FQNEAQ. Trimming cost V 3 bases and J 4 bases; bases outside gene matches: 4. CDR3 amino acids: CASSFAGGATGELFF. DNA for the CDR3: TGTGCCAGCAGCTTTGCGGGGGGCGCCACCGGGGAGCTGTTTTTT.

The chain carries TRBV6-2 or TRBV6-3 and TRBJ2-1, with D tentatively TRBD1 (6 bases). Germline CDR1 MNHEY, CDR2 SVGEGT. V was clipped by 5 bases and J by 6 bases, with 11 bases between them. This CDR3 comprises 13 residues. CDR3 bases: TGTGCCAGCAGTCGACAGGATGTCAATGAGCAGTTCTTC. Translating it yields CASSRQDVNEQFF.